The text below deals with one TCR beta chain. This sample was taken from a study of blood T cell repertoires in COVID-19. In the study overall: Sources were T cells, B-cell-depleted T cells, or PBMCs; the material itself was cDNA or gDNA.

The CDR3 is made up of 13 amino acids. Germline V gives CDR1 SGHDT, CDR2 YYEEEE. V was shortened by 1 base and J by 9 bases, with 10 bases between the two germline ends. Original processing methods: Amplification of reference gene primers provided the estimated nucleated cell counts. Here immunoSEQ multiplex PCR was the method, and the copy in TCRdb shows in-frame clones only, minus some. D and trimming come from the DNA, and the V and J calls and clone size come from that table. The sample lists 110,000 to 150,000 clones, approximately 84% seen once, with 1.5% to 2% in the top ten. Sequenced: PBMCs or T cells enriched from blood (not recorded which). The V gene is TRBV5-6, the J gene TRBJ2-2, with a tentative D call TRBD2 (6 bases). The sequence derives from a woman under 30 who had been exposed to COVID-19. The chain's CDR3 is CASSLSTSRELFF. The CDR3 DNA reads as TGTGCCAGCAGCTTGAGTACTAGCAGGGAGCTGTTTTTT. Variable domain in full (rest from reference TRBV5-6 and TRBJ2-2): DAGVTQSPTHLIKTRGQQVTLRCSPKSGHDTVSWYQQALGQGPQFIFQYYEEEERQRGNFPDRFSGHQFPNYSSELNVNALLLGDSALYLCASSLSTSRELFFGEGSRLTVL.